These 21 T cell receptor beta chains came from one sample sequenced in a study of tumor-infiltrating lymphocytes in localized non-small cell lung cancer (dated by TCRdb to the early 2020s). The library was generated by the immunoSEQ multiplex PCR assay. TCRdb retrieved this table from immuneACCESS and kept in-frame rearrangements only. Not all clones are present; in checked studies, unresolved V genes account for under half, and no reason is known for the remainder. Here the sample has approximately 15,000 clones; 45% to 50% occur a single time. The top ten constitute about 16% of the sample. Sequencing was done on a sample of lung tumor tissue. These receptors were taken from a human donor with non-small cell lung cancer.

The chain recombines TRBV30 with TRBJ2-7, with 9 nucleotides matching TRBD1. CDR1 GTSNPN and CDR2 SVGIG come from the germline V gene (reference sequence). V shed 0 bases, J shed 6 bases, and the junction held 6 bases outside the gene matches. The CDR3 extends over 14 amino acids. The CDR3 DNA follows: TGTGCCTGGAGTGTCGGACAGGGGTTAAGCGAGCAGTACTTC. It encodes CAWSVGQGLSEQYF.

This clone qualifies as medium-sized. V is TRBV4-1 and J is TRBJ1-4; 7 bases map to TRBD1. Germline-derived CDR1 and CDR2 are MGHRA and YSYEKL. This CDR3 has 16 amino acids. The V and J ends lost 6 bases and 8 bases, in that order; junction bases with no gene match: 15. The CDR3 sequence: CASRSGTVTRGEKLFF. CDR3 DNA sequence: TGCGCCAGCAGATCTGGGACAGTGACAAGGGGGGAAAAACTGTTTTTT.

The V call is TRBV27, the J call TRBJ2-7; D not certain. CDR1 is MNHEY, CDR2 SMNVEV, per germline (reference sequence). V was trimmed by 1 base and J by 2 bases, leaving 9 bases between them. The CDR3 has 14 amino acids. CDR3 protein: CASSLWSGTYEQYF. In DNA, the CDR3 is TGTGCCAGCAGTTTATGGTCAGGCACCTACGAGCAGTACTTC.

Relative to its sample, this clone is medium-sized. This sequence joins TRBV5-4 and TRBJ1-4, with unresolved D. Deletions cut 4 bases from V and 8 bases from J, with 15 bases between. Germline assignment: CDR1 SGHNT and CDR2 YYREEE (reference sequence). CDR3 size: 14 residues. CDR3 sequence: CASSLRTGREKLFF. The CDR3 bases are TGTGCCAGCAGCCTACGGACGGGAAGGGAAAAACTGTTTTTT.

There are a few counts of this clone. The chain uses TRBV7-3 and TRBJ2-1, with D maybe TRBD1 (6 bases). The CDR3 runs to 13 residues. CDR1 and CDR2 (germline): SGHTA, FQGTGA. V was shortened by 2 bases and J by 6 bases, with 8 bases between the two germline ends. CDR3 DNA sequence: TGTGCCAGCAGCTTAGGGGGCGTCAATGAGCAGTTCTTC. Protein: CASSLGGVNEQFF. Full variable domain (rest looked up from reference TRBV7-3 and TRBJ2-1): GAGVSQTPSNKVTEKGKYVELRCDPISGHTALYWYRQSLGQGPEFLIYFQGTGAADDSGLPNDRFFAVRPEGSVSTLKIQRTERGDSAVYLCASSLGGVNEQFFGPGTRLTVL.

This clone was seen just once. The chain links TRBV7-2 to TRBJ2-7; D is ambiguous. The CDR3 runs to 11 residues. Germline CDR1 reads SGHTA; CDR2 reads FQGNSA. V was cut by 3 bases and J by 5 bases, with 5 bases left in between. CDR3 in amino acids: CASSFNHEQYF. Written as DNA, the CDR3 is TGTGCCAGCAGCTTCAATCACGAGCAGTACTTC.

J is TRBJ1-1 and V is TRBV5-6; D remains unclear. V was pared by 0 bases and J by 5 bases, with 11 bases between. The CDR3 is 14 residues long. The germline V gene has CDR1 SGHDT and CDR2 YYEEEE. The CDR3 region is CASSLGRPSTEAFF. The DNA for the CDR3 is TGTGCCAGCAGCTTGGGACGACCATCAACTGAAGCTTTCTTT.

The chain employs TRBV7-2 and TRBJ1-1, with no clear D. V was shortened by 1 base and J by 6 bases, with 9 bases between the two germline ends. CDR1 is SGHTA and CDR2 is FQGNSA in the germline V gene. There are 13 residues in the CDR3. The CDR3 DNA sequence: TGTGCCAGCAGCTTAGATCTGGGCGCTGAAGCTTTCTTT. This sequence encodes CASSLDLGAEAFF.

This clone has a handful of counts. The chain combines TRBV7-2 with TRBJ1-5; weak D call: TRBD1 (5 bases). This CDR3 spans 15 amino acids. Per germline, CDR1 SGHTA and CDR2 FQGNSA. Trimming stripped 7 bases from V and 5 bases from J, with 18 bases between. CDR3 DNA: TGTGCCAGCACCTCCGGTCCCGGGGGGGATCAGCCCCAGCATTTT. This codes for CASTSGPGGDQPQHF.

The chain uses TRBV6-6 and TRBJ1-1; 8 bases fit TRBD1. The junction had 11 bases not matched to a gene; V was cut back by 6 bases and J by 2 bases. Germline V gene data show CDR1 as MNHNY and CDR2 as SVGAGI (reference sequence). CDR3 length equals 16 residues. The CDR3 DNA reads TGTGCCAGCAGCCTCCTGCCGGGACAGGAAAACACTGAAGCTTTCTTT. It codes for CASSLLPGQENTEAFF.

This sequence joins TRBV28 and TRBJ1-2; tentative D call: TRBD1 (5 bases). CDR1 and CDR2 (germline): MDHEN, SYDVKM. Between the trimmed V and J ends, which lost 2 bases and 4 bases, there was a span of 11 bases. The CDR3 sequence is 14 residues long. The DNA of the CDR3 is TGTGCCAGCAGTTTAGGGTCAGGGAGCTATGGCTACACCTTC. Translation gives CASSLGSGSYGYTF.

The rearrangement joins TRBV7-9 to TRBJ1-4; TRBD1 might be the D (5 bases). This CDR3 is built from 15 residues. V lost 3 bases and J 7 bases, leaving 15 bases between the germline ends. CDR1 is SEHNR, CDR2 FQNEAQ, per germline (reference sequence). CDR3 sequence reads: CASSFDIIGGEKLFF. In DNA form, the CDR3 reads TGTGCCAGCAGCTTTGATATCATTGGGGGTGAAAAACTGTTTTTT.

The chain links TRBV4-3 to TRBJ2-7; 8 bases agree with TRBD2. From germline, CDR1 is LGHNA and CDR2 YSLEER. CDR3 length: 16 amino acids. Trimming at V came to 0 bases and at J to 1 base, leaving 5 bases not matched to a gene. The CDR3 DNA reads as TGCGCCAGCAGCCAAGACGGGGGGGCCGGTTCCTACGAGCAGTACTTC. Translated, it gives CASSQDGGAGSYEQYF.

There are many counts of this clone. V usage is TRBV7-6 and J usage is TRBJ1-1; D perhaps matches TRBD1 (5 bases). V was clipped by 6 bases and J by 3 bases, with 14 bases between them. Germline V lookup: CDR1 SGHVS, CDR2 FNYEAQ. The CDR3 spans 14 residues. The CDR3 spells CASSQPGWDTEAFF. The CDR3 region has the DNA TGTGCCAGCAGTCAACCAGGGTGGGACACTGAAGCTTTCTTT.

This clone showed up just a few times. CDR3 sequence: CASSIGGGTYEQYF. In DNA, the CDR3 is TGTGCCAGTAGTATAGGCGGGGGAACCTACGAGCAGTACTTC. The chain links TRBV19 to TRBJ2-7; 7 bases are a match to TRBD2. Unmatched junction bases numbered 2, after V lost 1 base and J lost 2 bases. Per the germline V gene, CDR1 is LNHDA and CDR2 is SQIVND (reference sequence). This CDR3 has 14 residues. The whole variable domain, remainder taken from reference TRBV19 and TRBJ2-7, is DGGITQSPKYLFRKEGQNVTLSCEQNLNHDAMYWYRQDPGQGLRLIYYSQIVNDFQKGDIAEGYSVSREKKESFPLTVTSAQKNPTAFYLCASSIGGGTYEQYFGPGTRLTVT.

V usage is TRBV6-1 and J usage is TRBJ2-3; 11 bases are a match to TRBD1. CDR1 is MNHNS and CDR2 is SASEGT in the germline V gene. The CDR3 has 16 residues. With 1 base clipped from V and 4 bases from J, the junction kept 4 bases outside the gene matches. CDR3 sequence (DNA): TGTGCCAGCAGTGAAGGGACAGGGGGCTTCGCAGATACGCAGTATTTT. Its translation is CASSEGTGGFADTQYF.

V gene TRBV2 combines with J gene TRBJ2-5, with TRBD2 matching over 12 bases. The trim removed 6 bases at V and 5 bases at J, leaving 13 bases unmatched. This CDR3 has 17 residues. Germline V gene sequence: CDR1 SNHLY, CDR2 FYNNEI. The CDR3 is CASRPPSGGAEKETQYF. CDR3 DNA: TGTGCCAGCAGACCCCCTAGCGGGGGGGCCGAGAAGGAGACCCAGTACTTC.

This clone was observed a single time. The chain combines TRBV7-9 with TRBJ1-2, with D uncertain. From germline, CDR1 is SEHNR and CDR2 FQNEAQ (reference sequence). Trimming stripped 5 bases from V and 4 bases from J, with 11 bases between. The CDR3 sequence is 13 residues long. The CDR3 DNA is TGTGCCAGCAGCCCAGGCGCGGGCTATGGCTACACCTTC. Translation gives CASSPGAGYGYTF.

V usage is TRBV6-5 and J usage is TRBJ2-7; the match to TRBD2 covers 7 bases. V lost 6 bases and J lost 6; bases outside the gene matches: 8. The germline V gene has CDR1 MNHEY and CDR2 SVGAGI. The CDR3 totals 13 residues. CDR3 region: CASSQSPGGEQYF. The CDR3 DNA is TGTGCCAGCAGCCAAAGCCCGGGGGGCGAGCAGTACTTC.

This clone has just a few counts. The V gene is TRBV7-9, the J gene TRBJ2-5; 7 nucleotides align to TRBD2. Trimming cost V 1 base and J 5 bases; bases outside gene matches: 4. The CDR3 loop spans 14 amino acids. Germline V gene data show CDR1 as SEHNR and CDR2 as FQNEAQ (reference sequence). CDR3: CASSLGAGKETQYF. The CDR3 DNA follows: TGTGCCAGCAGCTTAGGAGCGGGGAAGGAGACCCAGTACTTC.

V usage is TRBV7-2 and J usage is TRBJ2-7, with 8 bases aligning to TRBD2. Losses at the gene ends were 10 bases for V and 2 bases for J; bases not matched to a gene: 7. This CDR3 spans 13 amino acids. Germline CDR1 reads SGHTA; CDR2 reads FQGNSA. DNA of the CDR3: TGTGCCACCAGGACAGCGGGGGCCTACGAGCAGTACTTC. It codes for CATRTAGAYEQYF.